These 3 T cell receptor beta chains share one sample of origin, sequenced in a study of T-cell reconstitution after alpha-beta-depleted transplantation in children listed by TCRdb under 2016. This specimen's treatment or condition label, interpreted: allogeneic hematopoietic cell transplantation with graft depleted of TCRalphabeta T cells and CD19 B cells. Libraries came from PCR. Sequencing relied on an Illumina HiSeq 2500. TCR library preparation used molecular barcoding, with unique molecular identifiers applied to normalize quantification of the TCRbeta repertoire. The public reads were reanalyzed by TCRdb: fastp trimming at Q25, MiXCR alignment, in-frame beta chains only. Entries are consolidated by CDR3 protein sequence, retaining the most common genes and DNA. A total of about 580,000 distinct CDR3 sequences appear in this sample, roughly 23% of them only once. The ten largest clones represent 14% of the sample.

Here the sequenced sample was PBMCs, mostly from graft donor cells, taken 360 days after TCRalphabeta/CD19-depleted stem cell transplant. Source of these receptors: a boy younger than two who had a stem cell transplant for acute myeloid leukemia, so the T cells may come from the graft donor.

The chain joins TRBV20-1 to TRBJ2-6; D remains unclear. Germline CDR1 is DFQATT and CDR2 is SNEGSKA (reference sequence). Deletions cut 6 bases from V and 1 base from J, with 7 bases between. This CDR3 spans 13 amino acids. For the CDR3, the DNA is TGCAGTGCCAGGACGTCTGGGGCCAACGTCCTGACTTTC. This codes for CSARTSGANVLTF.

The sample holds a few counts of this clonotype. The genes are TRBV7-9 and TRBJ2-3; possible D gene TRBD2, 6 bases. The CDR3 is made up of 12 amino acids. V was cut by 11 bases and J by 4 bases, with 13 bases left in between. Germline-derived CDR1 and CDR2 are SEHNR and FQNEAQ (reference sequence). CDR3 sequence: CALRESPDTQYF. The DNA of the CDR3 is TGTGCCCTTCGGGAGTCTCCAGATACGCAGTATTTT.

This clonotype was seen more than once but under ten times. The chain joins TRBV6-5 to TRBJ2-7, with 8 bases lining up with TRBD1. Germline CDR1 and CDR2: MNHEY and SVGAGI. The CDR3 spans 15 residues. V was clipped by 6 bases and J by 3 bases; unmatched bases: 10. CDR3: CASSLSGTGYYEQYV. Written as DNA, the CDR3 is TGTGCCAGCAGCTTATCCGGGACAGGCTACTACGAGCAGTACGTC.